This T cell receptor beta chain was retrieved from a study of T cells after yellow fever vaccination (dated by TCRdb to 2018 to 2020). Context from the whole study: The SMART-Seq v4 Ultra Low Input RNA kit was used to prepare libraries from fractions with low cell numbers. To track T-cell clones before and after primary and booster YFV17D yellow fever vaccination, bulk TCR alpha and beta repertoires were sequenced longitudinally. Two healthy male donors, one aged 18 to 30 and one aged 30 to 40 years, made up the cohort. Blood samples were taken at several timepoints before and after primary and secondary immunization, and bulk PBMC replicates and cell subsets were isolated. General study outcomes and caveats: Only a couple of donors were included in the study, so the extent to which the findings can be generalized is limited. The secondary T-cell response was found to be weaker but faster than the primary response, with a peak reached on day 5 rather than on day 15. A small share of clonotypes occurred in both CD4 and CD8 compartments, likely arising from convergent recombination. After the booster, most of the clones that had expanded following primary vaccination were detected again (roughly 97% of CD4 and around 87% of CD8), which suggests that memory was broadly maintained. Because abundant contaminating clonotypes from the bulk population could be contained in FACS-sorted repertoires, computational filtering was required.

The CDR3 runs 14 residues from the cysteine to the phenylalanine. Here the CDR3 DNA is all that survives: 42 bases in frame from base 1. V lost 1 base and J lost 4 bases, and the count of bases not matched to a germline gene is 3. Reading the germline V gene (reference sequence) gives CDR1 DFQATT and CDR2 SNEGSKA. About this clonotype itself: Its binding antigen is unknown. Base qualities are not at hand, and no much larger clone is one base apart.

The treatment or condition label of this sample denotes: live attenuated yellow fever vaccine strain. At each blood-draw timepoint, two biological replicates of bulk PBMCs were collected. PBMCs were isolated from peripheral blood using a standard Ficoll-Paque protocol. RNA was extracted with TriZol from bulk PBMCs, CD4 and CD8 fractions, and dextramer-positive and dextramer-negative fractions. TCR cDNA was synthesized by 5'RACE template switching, through which a universal primer site and unique molecular identifiers were introduced. Priming of cDNA synthesis was performed from both the TCR alpha and TCR beta constant segments. Two PCR steps were used to amplify libraries, with sample barcodes and sequencing adapters being added in the second step. Sequencing of the libraries was done on either Illumina HiSeq 2500 (2x100 bp) or NovaSeq (2x150 bp). As for the authors' bioinformatics: Reads were demultiplexed and collapsed into UMI consensus sequences with MIGEC, and V(D)J alignment was performed with MiXCR. Clonotypes responding to the vaccine were identified with edgeR on replicate PBMC samples, with the criteria of FDR below 0.01 and a log2 fold change above 5 up to day 15. CD4 or CD8 identity was assigned to each bulk clonotype according to whether the clonotype was present at higher abundance in the sequenced CD4 repertoire or the sequenced CD8 repertoire. TCRdb cleaned the public reads at Q25 with fastp, built clones with MiXCR and kept in-frame beta chains. All rows with the same CDR3 protein become a single entry with the most common DNA and genes. The V and J calls shown here were made by TCRdb, not taken from the authors' results. This sample comprises 600,000 to 750,000 distinct CDR3 sequences, about 12% of them detected only once. About 15% of the sample goes to the ten largest clones.

This sequence was found in a man aged 25-45 years who received the YFV17D yellow fever vaccine. The source was PBMCs, collected on the day of the yellow fever booster vaccination. This chain joins TRBV20-1 to TRBJ2-3; 9 central nucleotides agree with TRBD2. Here the CDR3 is given as CSARVAGVSDTQYF. The DNA reads as follows: TGCAGTGCTAGAGTAGCGGGAGTTTCAGATACGCAGTATTTT.